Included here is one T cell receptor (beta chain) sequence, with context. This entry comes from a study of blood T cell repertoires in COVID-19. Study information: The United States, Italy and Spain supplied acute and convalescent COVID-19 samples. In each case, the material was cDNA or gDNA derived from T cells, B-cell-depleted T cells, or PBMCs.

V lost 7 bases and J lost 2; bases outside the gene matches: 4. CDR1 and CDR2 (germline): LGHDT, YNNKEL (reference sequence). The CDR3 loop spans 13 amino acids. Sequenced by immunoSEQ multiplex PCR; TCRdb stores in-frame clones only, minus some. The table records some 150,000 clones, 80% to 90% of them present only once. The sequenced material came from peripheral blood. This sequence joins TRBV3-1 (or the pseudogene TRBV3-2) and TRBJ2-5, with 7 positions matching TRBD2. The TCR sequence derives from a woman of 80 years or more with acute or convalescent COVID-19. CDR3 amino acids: CASNRGDQETQYF. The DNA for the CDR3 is TGTGCCAGCAACCGGGGGGATCAAGAGACCCAGTACTTC.